This TCR beta chain was sequenced for a study of T-cell reconstitution after alpha-beta-depleted transplantation in children. In its sample, this clonotype was seen once. Its antigen is as yet unknown. V was clipped by 1 base and J by 0 bases, with 5 bases between them. From germline, CDR1 is SGHKS and CDR2 YYEKEE (reference sequence). The CDR3 runs 13 residues. A library of TCRbeta sequences, prepared with unique molecular identifiers, was generated. TCRdb reprocessed the PCR reads via MiXCR and lists one record per CDR3 protein. This sample has around 600,000 distinct CDR3 sequences, with around 23% found just once. Study conclusions and caveats: Several hundred expanded graft clones reportedly were the source of alpha-beta T cells about two months after transplant. Newly produced T cells mostly provided counts and TCRbeta diversity after one year, as hyperexpanded clones declined. The high TCRbeta diversity at day 60 in some patients came from surviving recipient T cells and thymic progenitors.

The gene calls are TRBV5-5 and TRBJ2-7; D not resolved. The sample in question was PBMCs, mostly from graft donor cells, obtained 360 days after TCRalphabeta/CD19-depleted stem cell transplant. This clonotype was sampled from a boy younger than two who had a stem cell transplant for acute myeloid leukemia, so the T cells may come from the graft donor. The CDR3, as DNA: TGTGCCAGCAGCTTGTCACTCTCCTACGAGCAGTACTTC. Translation: CASSLSLSYEQYF.